Sequencing of this TCR beta chain was carried out in a study of technical replicates of blood from a handful of donors. This CDR3 has 15 residues. Germline V gene data show CDR1 as SGHNT and CDR2 as YENEEA. Trimming shortened V by 1 base and J by 4 bases, and 12 bases separated the two germline ends. Only in-frame clones appear in the TCRdb table, and some are missing; sequencing was by immunoSEQ multiplex PCR. The sample has 65,000 to 95,000 clones, over 80% seen once. Material: T cells isolated from PBMCs. The sequence was collected from a human donor in good health. The chain combines TRBV11-3 with TRBJ2-3; tentatively, D is TRBD1 (6 bases). The CDR3 reads CASSLVSGEADTQYF. The DNA for the CDR3 is TGTGCCAGCAGCTTAGTGTCAGGGGAAGCAGATACGCAGTATTTT.